What follows are 24 T cell receptor beta chains derived from one specimen sequenced in a study of T cell responses to AZD1222 COVID-19 vaccine. Sequencing used immunoSEQ multiplex PCR; TCRdb keeps in-frame clones, though not all of them. The sample yields around 88,000 clones, 80% to 90% seen once. The sample was peripheral blood, taken on day 0 of AZD1222 vaccination. The receptors derive from an adult in good health.

The chain links TRBV28 to TRBJ1-1; 8 nucleotides align to TRBD1. J was trimmed by 0 bases and V by 4 bases; bases with no gene match: 10. CDR1 and CDR2 from the germline V gene are MDHEN and SYDVKM. The CDR3 consists of 17 residues. CDR3 nucleotide sequence: TGTGCCAGCAGTTCGCCGACAGGGGAGGGGTTGAACACTGAAGCTTTCTTT. Protein: CASSSPTGEGLNTEAFF.

This chain connects TRBV27 to TRBJ2-7; no firm D call. CDR1 and CDR2 (germline): MNHEY, SMNVEV (reference sequence). The V and J ends lost 2 bases and 0 bases respectively, with 8 bases between them. The CDR3 has 14 residues. Here the CDR3 reads CASSLLGPSYEQYF. CDR3 in DNA: TGTGCCAGCAGTTTACTTGGACCCTCCTACGAGCAGTACTTC.

Here the CDR3 reads CASRSENTEAFF. DNA for the CDR3: TGTGCCAGCAGGTCAGAGAACACTGAAGCTTTCTTT. V and J are TRBV4-2 and TRBJ1-1, with D uncertain. Between the trimmed V and J ends, which lost 6 bases and 1 base, there was a span of 6 bases. Germline lookup yields CDR1 LGHNA and CDR2 YNFKEQ. CDR3 size: 12 residues.

The J gene is TRBJ1-1, the V gene TRBV6-5; D not certain. The CDR3 runs to 13 residues. V was cut by 6 bases and J by 1 base, with 9 bases left in between. Germline V gives CDR1 MNHEY, CDR2 SVGAGI. The CDR3: CASSNLGNTEAFF. DNA for the CDR3: TGTGCCAGCAGCAACCTGGGGAACACTGAAGCTTTCTTT.

The genes are TRBV28 and TRBJ1-1; TRBD1 agrees at 7 bases. The CDR3 totals 16 residues. The junction had 9 bases not matched to a gene; V was cut back by 5 bases and J by 0 bases. Germline CDR1 and CDR2: MDHEN and SYDVKM. DNA for the CDR3: TGTGCCAGCAGTCCGTACTACAGGGGAATGAACACTGAAGCTTTCTTT. Its translation: CASSPYYRGMNTEAFF.

The rearrangement uses TRBV4-3 and TRBJ1-2; 9 bases align to TRBD1. Germline V lookup: CDR1 LGHNA, CDR2 YSLEER. V lost 6 bases, J lost 4 bases, and 9 bases stayed unmatched. This CDR3 is 15 amino acids long. CDR3 sequence (DNA): TGCGCCAGCAGGCCCACAGGGGGCAACGGCTATGGCTACACCTTC. This codes for CASRPTGGNGYGYTF.

V and J are TRBV28 and TRBJ1-5; the D is unclear. Germline V lookup: CDR1 MDHEN, CDR2 SYDVKM. The CDR3 consists of 13 residues. V lost 6 bases and J lost 2, with 8 bases in between. Written as DNA, the CDR3 is TGTGCCAGCAGGCCCCAGGGCAATCAGCCCCAGCATTTT. Translation: CASRPQGNQPQHF.

This clone was counted a few times. The V call is TRBV4-1, the J call TRBJ1-3; TRBD1 matches at 9 bases. Losses at the gene ends were 1 base for V and 7 bases for J; bases not matched to a gene: 11. The CDR3 is 17 amino acids. CDR1 is MGHRA and CDR2 is YSYEKL in the germline V gene. The CDR3 spells CASSQGVPGQGGNTIYF. CDR3 nucleotides: TGCGCCAGCAGCCAAGGGGTTCCGGGACAGGGAGGGAACACCATATATTTT.

The gene calls are TRBV2 and TRBJ2-3, with unresolved D. Trimming removed 1 base from V and 2 bases from J, with 4 bases in between. Germline assignment: CDR1 SNHLY and CDR2 FYNNEI. CDR3 length: 13 amino acids. DNA of the CDR3: TGTGCCAGCAGTGAAGATAACACAGATACGCAGTATTTT. Its protein is CASSEDNTDTQYF.

This chain links TRBV10-2 with TRBJ1-2, with 7 positions matching TRBD1. This CDR3 comprises 17 residues. Germline-derived CDR1 and CDR2 are WSHSY and SAAADI. V gave up 10 bases and J gave up 4 bases; unmatched junction bases: 21. CDR3 in DNA: TGCGCCACCCAAAAGGACAGGTCTCTTTCCCCGGGCTATGGCTACACCTTC. Its protein product is CATQKDRSLSPGYGYTF.

J is TRBJ2-7 and V is TRBV6-5; the D is unclear. The CDR3 runs 13 residues. V lost 10 bases to trimming and J lost 0 bases, with 13 bases between them. Germline V gene sequence: CDR1 MNHEY, CDR2 SVGAGI. This CDR3 reads CATQTGSSYEQYF. The CDR3, as DNA: TGTGCCACCCAGACGGGCTCCTCCTACGAGCAGTACTTC.

This rearrangement joins TRBV5-1 to TRBJ2-7, with 7 bases aligning to TRBD1. The CDR3 is 15 residues long. V was pared by 0 bases and J by 3 bases, with 6 bases of the junction left unmatched. From germline, CDR1 is SGHRS and CDR2 YFSETQ. Written as DNA, the CDR3 is TGCGCCAGCAGCTTGGGGTGGGGGACAGTCTACGAGCAGTACTTC. Residues: CASSLGWGTVYEQYF.

The V gene is TRBV19, the J gene TRBJ1-5; maybe TRBD1 (5 bases). The CDR3 has 14 amino acids. V was clipped by 5 bases and J by 2 bases, with 10 bases between them. Germline V gene data show CDR1 as LNHDA and CDR2 as SQIVND (reference sequence). Here the CDR3 reads CASSPPGGNQPQHF. In DNA, the CDR3 is TGTGCCAGTAGTCCTCCGGGGGGCAATCAGCCCCAGCATTTT.

V and J are TRBV4-1 and TRBJ2-2; perhaps TRBD2 as D (5 bases). The CDR3 runs 15 residues. V lost 1 base, J lost 6 bases, and 12 bases lay in between. Germline CDR1 is MGHRA and CDR2 is YSYEKL. DNA of the CDR3: TGCGCCAGCAGCCAAGCGGGATTCTTCCCCGGGGAGCTGTTTTTT. Amino acid sequence: CASSQAGFFPGELFF.

This clone was recorded only once. The V gene is TRBV24-1, the J gene TRBJ2-1; 9 bases agree with TRBD1. V dropped 7 bases and J dropped 7; count of bases not matched to a gene: 10. CDR1 and CDR2 from the germline V gene are KGHDR and SFDVKD. The CDR3 covers 15 residues. The DNA for the CDR3 is TGTGCCACCAGGGGGTCCGGGACAGGGCTTAATGAGCAGTTCTTC. It translates to CATRGSGTGLNEQFF.

The rearrangement uses TRBV7-8 and TRBJ1-3; TRBD1 aligns across 8 bases. Germline V lookup: CDR1 SGHVS, CDR2 FQNEAQ. The CDR3 has 16 residues. After removal of 4 bases from V and 8 bases from J, the junction contained 13 bases not matched to a gene. CDR3 bases: TGTGCCAGCAGCTCGGATAGGGACAGGAGATTCGACACCATATATTTT. Its translation is CASSSDRDRRFDTIYF.

This chain uses TRBV6-5 with TRBJ2-7; D remains ambiguous. CDR3 length: 14 residues. V lost 2 bases, J lost 0 bases, and 8 bases lay in between. In germline, CDR1 is MNHEY, CDR2 SVGAGI. For the CDR3, the DNA is TGTGCCAGCAGTTACCAGCTGAGCTCCTACGAGCAGTACTTC. It specifies CASSYQLSSYEQYF.

The chain couples TRBV7-9 to TRBJ1-1; D is undetermined. CDR1 is SEHNR, CDR2 FQNEAQ, per germline (reference sequence). V dropped 4 bases and J dropped 3 bases, with 12 bases sitting between them. The length of the CDR3 is 14 residues. CDR3 coding DNA: TGTGCCAGCAGCTCGCAGGCAGGTTACACTGAAGCTTTCTTT. Encoded protein: CASSSQAGYTEAFF.

The chain employs TRBV6-2 or TRBV6-3 and TRBJ1-5; a possible D gene is TRBD1 (6 bases). The CDR3 is 15 residues long. Germline lookup yields CDR1 MNHEY and CDR2 SVGEGT. Trimming stripped 2 bases from V and 7 bases from J, with 15 bases between. The DNA of the CDR3 is TGTGCCAGCAGTTACGAGGGCGGGGGCTGGCAGCCCCAGCATTTT. Its translation: CASSYEGGGWQPQHF.

The chain employs TRBV7-8 and TRBJ2-1; 8 bases agree with TRBD2. The CDR3 spans 14 residues. Trimming took 6 bases from V and 6 from J; bases not matched to a gene: 7. Germline V lookup: CDR1 SGHVS, CDR2 FQNEAQ. This CDR3 reads CASSIQTSVNEQFF. The CDR3 bases are TGTGCCAGCAGTATACAGACTAGCGTCAATGAGCAGTTCTTC.

This clone was observed a single time. The V gene is TRBV7-3, the J gene TRBJ2-5; 10 bases are a match to TRBD2. CDR1 and CDR2 from the germline V gene are SGHTA and FQGTGA. There are 15 residues in the CDR3. V trimming: 5 bases; J trimming: 2 bases; junction bases outside the gene matches: 5. CDR3 amino acids: CASSKLAGAQETQYF. Here the CDR3 DNA reads TGTGCCAGCAGCAAGCTAGCGGGAGCGCAAGAGACCCAGTACTTC.

The V call is TRBV4-2, the J call TRBJ2-3; TRBD2 matches at 10 bases. The length of the CDR3 is 15 residues. Germline trimming cut 3 bases from V and 4 bases from J; bases unmatched to any gene: 4. Germline CDR1 reads LGHNA; CDR2 reads YNFKEQ. CDR3 sequence: CASSQIGTSADTQYF. The CDR3 DNA is TGTGCCAGCAGCCAGATAGGGACTAGCGCAGATACGCAGTATTTT.

This clone was seen just once. J is TRBJ1-1 and V is TRBV6-2 or TRBV6-3; D gene ambiguous. Germline V gene data show CDR1 as MNHEY and CDR2 as SVGEGT. V lost 0 bases and J 2 bases, leaving 13 bases between the germline ends. The CDR3 is 16 residues long. The CDR3 loop reads CASSYSTADGNTEAFF. The CDR3 coding sequence is TGTGCCAGCAGTTACTCAACTGCGGACGGTAACACTGAAGCTTTCTTT.

The rearrangement links TRBV27 to TRBJ1-5; the match to TRBD1 covers 9 bases. V was clipped by 2 bases and J by 3 bases; unmatched bases: 8. Germline V gene sequence: CDR1 MNHEY, CDR2 SMNVEV (reference sequence). This CDR3 region has 17 residues. Here the CDR3 reads CASSLVTGTGNNQPQHF. The CDR3, as DNA: TGTGCCAGCAGTTTAGTGACCGGGACAGGGAACAATCAGCCCCAGCATTTT.